The 5 T cell receptor beta chains given below trace back to one sample, sequenced in a study of shared clonotypes between healthy human individuals. CD45RO-negative cells were positively selected for CCR7, leaving out terminally differentiated effector memory CD45RA+ cells. Data came from immunoSEQ multiplex PCR; TCRdb stores just in-frame clones and leaves some out. In the table there are more than 2 million clones, over 85% of which are singletons. Sequenced: naive CD8+ T cells from PBMCs. The receptors come from a man aged 18 to 29 in good health. Some clones in this sample may be carry-over from other donors' samples.

This clone came up once. In nucleotides, the CDR3 is TGTGCCAGCCATGCAGGGAACGAGCAGTACTTC. It translates to CASHAGNEQYF. V usage is TRBV6-6 and J usage is TRBJ2-7; tentatively, D is TRBD1 (5 bases). Germline V gene data show CDR1 as MNHNY and CDR2 as SVGAGI (reference sequence). This CDR3 spans 11 amino acids. V was cut by 8 bases and J by 5 bases, with 10 bases left in between.

The chain uses TRBV7-9 and TRBJ2-7; D remains ambiguous. This CDR3 is 14 amino acids long. CDR1 is SEHNR and CDR2 is FQNEAQ in the germline V gene (reference sequence). Trimming removed 5 bases from V and 3 bases from J, with 14 bases in between. The DNA of the CDR3 is TGTGCCAGCAGCCCCACTACCGCTAGCTACGAGCAGTACTTC. This codes for CASSPTTASYEQYF.

V and J are TRBV28 and TRBJ2-5, with 13 bases identical to TRBD2. After removal of 4 bases from V and 7 bases from J, the junction contained 9 bases not matched to a gene. Germline CDR1 reads MDHEN; CDR2 reads SYDVKM. The CDR3 spans 16 residues. The CDR3 region is CASSSRTSGRVVTQYF. In DNA, the CDR3 is TGTGCCAGCAGTTCTCGGACTAGCGGGAGAGTCGTGACCCAGTACTTC.

Points on this clone: Other nucleotide sequences in the sample specify the same CDR3. The chain has TRBV4-2 and TRBJ2-7; possibly TRBD2 for D (6 bases). This CDR3 region has 15 residues. Between the trimmed V and J ends, which lost 0 bases and 1 base, there was a span of 10 bases. The germline V gene encodes CDR1 LGHNA and CDR2 YNFKEQ. The DNA of the CDR3 is TGTGCCAGCAGCCAAGAAGGAGGGAGTTCCTACGAGCAGTACTTC. This sequence encodes CASSQEGGSSYEQYF.

DNA for the CDR3: TGTGCCAGCAGTGAAGCGGCGGTAGGACTGTACTACGAGCAGTACTTC. Its protein product is CASSEAAVGLYYEQYF. This sequence joins TRBV6-1 and TRBJ2-7; possibly TRBD2 for D (5 bases). Trimming stripped 0 bases from V and 3 bases from J, with 15 bases between. This CDR3 has 16 amino acids. Germline CDR1 MNHNS, CDR2 SASEGT.